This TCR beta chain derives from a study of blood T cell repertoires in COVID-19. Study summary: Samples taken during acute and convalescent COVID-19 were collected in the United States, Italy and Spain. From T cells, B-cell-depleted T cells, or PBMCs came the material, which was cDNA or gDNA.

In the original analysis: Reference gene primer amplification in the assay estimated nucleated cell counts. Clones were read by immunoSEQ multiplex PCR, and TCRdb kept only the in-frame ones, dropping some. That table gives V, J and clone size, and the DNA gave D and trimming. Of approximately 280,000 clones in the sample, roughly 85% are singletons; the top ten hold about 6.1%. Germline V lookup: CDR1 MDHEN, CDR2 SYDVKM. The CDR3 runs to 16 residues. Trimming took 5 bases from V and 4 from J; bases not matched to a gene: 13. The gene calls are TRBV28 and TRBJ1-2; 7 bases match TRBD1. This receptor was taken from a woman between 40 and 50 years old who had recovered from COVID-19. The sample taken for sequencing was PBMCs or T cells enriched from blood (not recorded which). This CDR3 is CASSPSDRLNLYGYTF. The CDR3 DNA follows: TGTGCCAGCAGTCCGTCGGACAGGCTGAACCTCTATGGCTACACCTTC.